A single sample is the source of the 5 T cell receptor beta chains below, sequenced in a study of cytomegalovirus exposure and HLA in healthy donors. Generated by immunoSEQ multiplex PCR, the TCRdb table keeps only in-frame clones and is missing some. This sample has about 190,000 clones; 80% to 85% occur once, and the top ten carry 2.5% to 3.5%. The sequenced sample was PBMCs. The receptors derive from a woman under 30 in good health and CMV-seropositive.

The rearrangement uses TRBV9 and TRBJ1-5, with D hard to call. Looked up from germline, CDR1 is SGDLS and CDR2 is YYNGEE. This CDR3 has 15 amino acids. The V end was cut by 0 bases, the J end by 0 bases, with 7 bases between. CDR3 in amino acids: CASSVAGFSNQPQHF. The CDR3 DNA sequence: TGTGCCAGCAGCGTAGCAGGCTTTAGCAATCAGCCCCAGCATTTT. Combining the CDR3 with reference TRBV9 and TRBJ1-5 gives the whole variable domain DSGVTQTPKHLITATGQRVTLRCSPRSGDLSVYWYQQSLDQGLQFLIQYYNGEERAKGNILERFSAQQFPDLHSELNLSSLELGDSALYFCASSVAGFSNQPQHFGDGTRLSIL.

The DNA of the CDR3 is TGTGCCAGCAGCCCAGTAGGGTTACAGGGGAAAAACATTCAGTACTTC. This gives the protein CASSPVGLQGKNIQYF. The chain uses TRBV9 and TRBJ2-4, with 7 bases aligning to TRBD1. In germline, CDR1 is SGDLS, CDR2 YYNGEE. This CDR3 is built from 16 residues. J lost 4 bases, V lost 4 bases, and 11 bases had no gene match.

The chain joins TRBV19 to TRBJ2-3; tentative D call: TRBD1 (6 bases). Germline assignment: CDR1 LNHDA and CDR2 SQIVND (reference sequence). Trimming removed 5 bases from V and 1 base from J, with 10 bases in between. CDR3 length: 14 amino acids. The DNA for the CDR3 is TGTGCCAGTAGTGGAAGGACAGGCACAGATACGCAGTATTTT. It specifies CASSGRTGTDTQYF.

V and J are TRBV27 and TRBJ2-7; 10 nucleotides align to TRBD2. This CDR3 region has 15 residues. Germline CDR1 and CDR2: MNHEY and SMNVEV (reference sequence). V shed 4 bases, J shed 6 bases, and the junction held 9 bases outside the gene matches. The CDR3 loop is CASSWGLAGVLEQYF. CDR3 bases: TGTGCCAGCAGTTGGGGGCTAGCGGGGGTTCTCGAGCAGTACTTC.

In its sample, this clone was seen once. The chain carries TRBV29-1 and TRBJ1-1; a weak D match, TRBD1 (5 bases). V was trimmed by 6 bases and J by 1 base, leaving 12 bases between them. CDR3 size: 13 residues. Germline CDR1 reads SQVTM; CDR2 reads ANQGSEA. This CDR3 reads CSVGRQRNTEAFF. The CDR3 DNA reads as TGCAGCGTGGGCCGACAGCGGAACACTGAAGCTTTCTTT.